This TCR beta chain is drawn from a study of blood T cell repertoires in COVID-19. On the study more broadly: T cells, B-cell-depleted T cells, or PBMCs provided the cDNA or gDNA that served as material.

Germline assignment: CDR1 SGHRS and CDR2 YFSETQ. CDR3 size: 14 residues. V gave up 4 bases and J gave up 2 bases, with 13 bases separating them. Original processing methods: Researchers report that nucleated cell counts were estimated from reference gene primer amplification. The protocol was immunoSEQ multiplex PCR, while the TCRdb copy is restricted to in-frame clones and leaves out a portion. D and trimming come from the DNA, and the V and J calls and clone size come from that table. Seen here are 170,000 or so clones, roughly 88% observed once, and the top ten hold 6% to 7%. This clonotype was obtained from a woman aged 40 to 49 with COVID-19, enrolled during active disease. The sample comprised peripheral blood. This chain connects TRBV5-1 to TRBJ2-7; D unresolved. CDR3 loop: CASSISGYPYEQYF. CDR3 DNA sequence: TGCGCCAGCAGCATCTCAGGTTACCCCTACGAGCAGTACTTC.